These 20 T cell receptor beta chains share one sample of origin, sequenced in a study of blood T cell repertoires in COVID-19 (dated by TCRdb to 2019 to 2021). Library construction relied on the immunoSEQ multiplex PCR assay. Drawn from immuneACCESS, this table holds only the in-frame rearrangements with V and J called that TCRdb kept. Clones are partly lost; checked studies trace under half to an unresolved V gene and leave the rest unexplained. The sample contains 20,000 to 25,000 clones, over 85% of them found a single time. Under 6.5% of the sample is held by the ten biggest clonotypes. The sequencing sample was made of peripheral blood. All receptors derive from a woman of 80 years or more with active COVID-19.

The V call is TRBV5-6, the J call TRBJ1-6; 8 bases fit TRBD1. Unmatched junction bases numbered 5, after V lost 3 bases and J lost 9 bases. Germline CDR1 and CDR2: SGHDT and YYEEEE. There are 14 residues in the CDR3. For the CDR3, the DNA is TGTGCCAGCAGCTCCCGGACAGGGAGTTCACCCCTCCACTTT. As protein: CASSSRTGSSPLHF.

The chain links TRBV6-1 to TRBJ1-1; no firm D call. Germline V gene lookup returns CDR1 MNHNS and CDR2 SASEGT. V dropped 3 bases and J dropped 1 base, with 9 bases sitting between them. This CDR3 is 14 amino acids long. CDR3 nucleotides: TGTGCCAGCAGTGAGCCCAGGCAGAACACTGAAGCTTTCTTT. This gives the protein CASSEPRQNTEAFF.

V is TRBV7-2 and J is TRBJ1-1; the D is unclear. V dropped 2 bases and J dropped 4 bases, with 8 bases sitting between them. The CDR3 loop spans 13 amino acids. CDR1 SGHTA and CDR2 FQGNSA come from the germline V gene. The CDR3 loop is CASSLFSGTEAFF. The CDR3 coding sequence is TGTGCCAGCAGCTTATTCAGCGGCACTGAAGCTTTCTTT.

This chain joins TRBV27 and TRBJ1-6; 7 nucleotides align to TRBD1. With V trimmed by 3 bases and J by 6 bases, 8 bases remained unmatched. The CDR3 contains 16 residues. CDR1 and CDR2 (germline): MNHEY, SMNVEV (reference sequence). CDR3 in DNA: TGTGCCAGCAGTTTTGTTTTACAGGGGCTTAATTCACCCCTCCACTTT. It codes for CASSFVLQGLNSPLHF.

The chain combines TRBV19 with TRBJ1-4; D is unclear. V was cut by 3 bases and J by 4 bases, with 21 bases left in between. CDR1 is LNHDA, CDR2 SQIVND, per germline (reference sequence). The CDR3 extends over 18 amino acids. The chain's CDR3 is CASSIDGGPYDLNEKLFF. The CDR3 bases are TGTGCCAGTAGTATCGATGGAGGTCCTTACGACCTTAATGAAAAACTGTTTTTT.

J is TRBJ2-1 and V is TRBV4-2; TRBD2 is a possible D gene (6 bases). The germline CDR1 and CDR2 sequences are LGHNA and YNFKEQ. Deletions cut 0 bases from V and 10 bases from J, with 10 bases between. CDR3 length equals 13 residues. In DNA, the CDR3 is TGTGCCAGCAGCCAAGAGGGAGGAAGCGAGCAGTTCTTC. Its protein is CASSQEGGSEQFF.

V and J are TRBV27 and TRBJ2-3, with 8 bases fitting TRBD1. The germline V gene has CDR1 MNHEY and CDR2 SMNVEV (reference sequence). With 4 bases clipped from V and 2 bases from J, the junction kept 8 bases outside the gene matches. This CDR3 spans 16 amino acids. CDR3 amino acids: CASSSLGTGYTDTQYF. The CDR3 nucleotides are TGTGCCAGCAGTTCTTTAGGGACAGGCTACACAGATACGCAGTATTTT.

This sequence joins TRBV5-4 and TRBJ1-3; D is possibly TRBD1 (6 bases). Germline V gene lookup returns CDR1 SGHNT and CDR2 YYREEE (reference sequence). V was shortened by 4 bases and J by 3 bases, with 20 bases between the two germline ends. CDR3 length: 17 amino acids. CDR3 region: CASSGSNRGAGGNTIYF. CDR3 DNA sequence: TGTGCCAGCAGCGGATCAAACCGGGGGGCCGGTGGAAACACCATATATTTT.

The rearrangement joins TRBV3-1 (or the pseudogene TRBV3-2) to TRBJ1-1; TRBD1 is a possible D gene (6 bases). The CDR3 consists of 13 residues. V lost 4 bases and J lost 11, with 17 bases in between. CDR1 and CDR2 (germline): LGHDT, YNNKEL (reference sequence). The CDR3 DNA follows: TGTGCCAGCAGCCCCCGGGACACCAAAGGTGCTTTCTTT. Translating gives CASSPRDTKGAFF.

The chain employs TRBV5-4 and TRBJ2-7; TRBD2 aligns across 12 bases. Germline-derived CDR1 and CDR2 are SGHNT and YYREEE (reference sequence). The CDR3 contains 15 residues. V lost 4 bases, J lost 1 base, and 3 bases stayed unmatched. CDR3 amino acids: CASSPTSGSSYEQYF. CDR3 sequence (DNA): TGTGCCAGCAGCCCGACTAGCGGGAGTTCCTACGAGCAGTACTTC. The full variable domain, completed using reference TRBV5-4 and TRBJ2-7, is ETGVTQSPTHLIKTRGQQVTLRCSSQSGHNTVSWYQQALGQGPQFIFQYYREEENGRGNFPPRFSGLQFPNYSSELNVNALELDDSALYLCASSPTSGSSYEQYFGPGTRLTVT.

The chain carries TRBV7-2 and TRBJ2-7; 7 bases line up with TRBD2. The CDR3 extends over 12 amino acids. Germline CDR1 reads SGHTA; CDR2 reads FQGNSA. The DNA for the CDR3 is TGTTACCGGACTGGCGGGAGCTACGAGCAGTACTTC. This encodes CYRTGGSYEQYF.

The V call is TRBV6-2 or TRBV6-3, the J call TRBJ2-1; 15 bases are shared with TRBD2. The CDR3 is 17 residues long. After removal of 5 bases from V and 3 bases from J, the junction contained 5 bases not matched to a gene. Germline lookup yields CDR1 MNHEY and CDR2 SVGEGT. The CDR3 coding sequence is TGTGCCAGCAGTCCCGGGACTAGCGGGGGGAGCTACAATGAGCAGTTCTTC. It yields the protein CASSPGTSGGSYNEQFF.

The V gene is TRBV19, the J gene TRBJ2-3; 9 bases are a match to TRBD1. Germline loops: CDR1 LNHDA, CDR2 SQIVND (reference sequence). J gave up 1 base and V 5 bases, and 7 bases lay outside the gene matches. The CDR3 loop spans 16 amino acids. The CDR3 coding sequence is TGTGCCAGTAGTCCCAGGACAGGGGCGGGCACAGATACGCAGTATTTT. Translating it yields CASSPRTGAGTDTQYF.

V usage is TRBV2 and J usage is TRBJ2-5; 9 bases are shared with TRBD2. The J segment lost 7 bases and the V segment lost 3 bases, leaving 6 bases of the junction unmatched. Per the germline V gene, CDR1 is SNHLY and CDR2 is FYNNEI. This CDR3 has 14 amino acids. CDR3 loop: CASSDLASGVTQYF. The CDR3 DNA reads as TGTGCCAGCAGTGACTTGGCTAGCGGGGTGACCCAGTACTTC.

The chain has TRBV4-3 and TRBJ2-1; TRBD2 matches at 10 bases. CDR1 is LGHNA and CDR2 is YSLEER in the germline V gene. J lost 8 bases, V lost 0 bases, and 10 bases had no gene match. The CDR3 totals 17 residues. Here the CDR3 reads CASSQEPPSGGGDEQFF. For the CDR3, the DNA is TGCGCCAGCAGCCAAGAGCCCCCTAGCGGGGGAGGCGATGAGCAGTTCTTC.

This chain joins TRBV4-3 and TRBJ1-3, with a tentative D call TRBD1 (5 bases). The CDR3 runs to 16 residues. Germline CDR1 reads LGHNA; CDR2 reads YSLEER. Trimming took 0 bases from V and 0 from J, leaving 9 bases between them. As DNA, the CDR3 is TGCGCCAGCAGCCAAGATCAGGGCCCCTCTGGAAACACCATATATTTT. Encoded protein: CASSQDQGPSGNTIYF.

The chain combines TRBV6-1 with TRBJ1-2; 9 positions agree with TRBD1. V lost 1 base to trimming and J lost 4 bases; unmatched junction nucleotides: 4. CDR1 and CDR2 (germline): MNHNS, SASEGT. The CDR3 runs 15 residues. The CDR3 nucleotides read TGTGCCAGCAGTGAAGTGGGACAGGGAATCTATGGCTACACCTTC. Its protein is CASSEVGQGIYGYTF.

V and J are TRBV19 and TRBJ2-5; TRBD1 is a possible D gene (7 bases). V was trimmed by 9 bases and J by 3 bases, leaving 14 bases between them. The CDR3 totals 13 residues. Germline loops: CDR1 LNHDA, CDR2 SQIVND (reference sequence). The CDR3 loop reads CASRGDSEETQYF. The DNA for the CDR3 is TGTGCCAGCCGCGGGGACAGTGAAGAGACCCAGTACTTC.

This chain uses TRBV11-2 with TRBJ1-4; TRBD1 is a possible D gene (5 bases). With 4 bases removed from V and 8 bases from J, the gap between germline ends came to 11 bases. Germline assignment: CDR1 SGHAT and CDR2 FQNNGV. This CDR3 is 13 amino acids long. The CDR3 is CASSWGTAEKLFF. The CDR3 DNA reads as TGTGCCAGCAGCTGGGGGACTGCAGAAAAACTGTTTTTT.

V and J are TRBV7-6 and TRBJ2-2; 9 bases align to TRBD2. J gave up 0 bases and V 5 bases, and 10 bases lay outside the gene matches. The germline CDR1 and CDR2 sequences are SGHVS and FNYEAQ. The CDR3 has 18 residues. The CDR3 region has the DNA TGTGCCAGCAGCCCTCGGGGTAGCGGGGGTCCGAACACCGGGGAGCTGTTTTTT. Its translation is CASSPRGSGGPNTGELFF. The full variable domain, its missing parts supplied by reference TRBV7-6 and TRBJ2-2, is GAGVSQSPRYKVTKRGQDVALRCDPISGHVSLYWYRQALGQGPEFLTYFNYEAQQDKSGLPNDRFSAERPEGSISTLTIQRTEQRDSAMYRCASSPRGSGGPNTGELFFGEGSRLTVL.